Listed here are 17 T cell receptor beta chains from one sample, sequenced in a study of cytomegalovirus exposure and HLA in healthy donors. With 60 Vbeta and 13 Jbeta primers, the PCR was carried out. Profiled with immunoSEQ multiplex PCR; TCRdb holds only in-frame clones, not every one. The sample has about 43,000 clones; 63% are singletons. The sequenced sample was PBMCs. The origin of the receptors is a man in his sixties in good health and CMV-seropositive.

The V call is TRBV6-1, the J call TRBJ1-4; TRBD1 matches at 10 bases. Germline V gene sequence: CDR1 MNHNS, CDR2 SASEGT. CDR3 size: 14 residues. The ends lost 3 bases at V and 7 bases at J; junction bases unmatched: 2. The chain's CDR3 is CASSERDRGEKLFF. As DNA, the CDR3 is TGTGCCAGCAGTGAGAGGGACAGGGGTGAAAAACTGTTTTTT.

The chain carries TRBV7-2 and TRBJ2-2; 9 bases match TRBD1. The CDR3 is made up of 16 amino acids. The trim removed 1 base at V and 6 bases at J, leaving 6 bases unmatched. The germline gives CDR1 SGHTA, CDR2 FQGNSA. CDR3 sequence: CASSLGTGVVSGELFF. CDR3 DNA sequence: TGTGCCAGCAGCTTAGGGACAGGGGTGGTGTCCGGGGAGCTGTTTTTT.

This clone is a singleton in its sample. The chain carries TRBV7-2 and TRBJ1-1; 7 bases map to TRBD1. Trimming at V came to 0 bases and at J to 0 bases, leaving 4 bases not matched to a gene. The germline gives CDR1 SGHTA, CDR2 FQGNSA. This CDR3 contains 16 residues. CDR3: CASSLASGGMNTEAFF. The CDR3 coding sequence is TGTGCCAGCAGCTTAGCATCAGGGGGAATGAACACTGAAGCTTTCTTT.

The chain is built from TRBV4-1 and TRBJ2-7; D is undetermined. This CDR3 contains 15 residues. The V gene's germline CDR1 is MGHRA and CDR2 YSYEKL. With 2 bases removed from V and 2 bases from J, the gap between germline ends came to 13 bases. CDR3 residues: CASSQKVEVPYEQYF. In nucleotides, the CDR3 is TGCGCCAGCAGCCAAAAGGTTGAGGTTCCCTACGAGCAGTACTTC.

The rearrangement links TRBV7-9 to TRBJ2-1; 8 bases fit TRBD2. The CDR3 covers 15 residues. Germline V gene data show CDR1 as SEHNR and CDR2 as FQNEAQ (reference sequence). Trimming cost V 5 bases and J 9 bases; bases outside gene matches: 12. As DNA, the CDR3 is TGTGCCAGCAGCGCATCCGGGACTAGGGATGGTGAGCAGTTCTTC. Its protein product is CASSASGTRDGEQFF.

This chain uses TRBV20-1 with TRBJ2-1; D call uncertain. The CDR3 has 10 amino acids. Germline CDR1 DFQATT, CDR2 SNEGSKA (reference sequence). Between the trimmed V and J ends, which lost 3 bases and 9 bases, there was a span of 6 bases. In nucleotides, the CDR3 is TGCAGTGCTAGTCGAGGTGAGCAGTTCTTC. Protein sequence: CSASRGEQFF.

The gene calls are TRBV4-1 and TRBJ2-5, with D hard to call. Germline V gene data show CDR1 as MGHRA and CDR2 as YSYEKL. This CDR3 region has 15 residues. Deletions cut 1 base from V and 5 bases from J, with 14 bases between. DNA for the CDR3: TGCGCCAGCAGCCAAGTTGAGAGCCCCCGGGAGACCCAGTACTTC. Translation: CASSQVESPRETQYF.

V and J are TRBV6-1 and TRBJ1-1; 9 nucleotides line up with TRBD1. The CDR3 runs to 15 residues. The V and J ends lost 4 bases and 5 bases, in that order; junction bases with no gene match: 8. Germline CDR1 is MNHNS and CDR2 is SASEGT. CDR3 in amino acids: CASSVGQGYRTEAFF. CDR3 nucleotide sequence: TGTGCCAGCAGTGTGGGACAGGGATATCGTACTGAAGCTTTCTTT.

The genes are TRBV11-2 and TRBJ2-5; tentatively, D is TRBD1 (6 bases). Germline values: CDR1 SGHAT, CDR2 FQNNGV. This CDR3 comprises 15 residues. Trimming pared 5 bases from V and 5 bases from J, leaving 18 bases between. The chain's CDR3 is CASSPTPQGGETQYF. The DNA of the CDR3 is TGTGCCAGCAGCCCTACTCCACAGGGCGGGGAGACCCAGTACTTC.

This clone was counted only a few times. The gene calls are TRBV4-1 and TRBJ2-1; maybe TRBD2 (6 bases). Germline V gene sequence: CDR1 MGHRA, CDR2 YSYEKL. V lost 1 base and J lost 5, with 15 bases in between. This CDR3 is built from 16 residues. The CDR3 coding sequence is TGCGCCAGCAGCCAAGGGGGGGACTGGGTGAACAATGAGCAGTTCTTC. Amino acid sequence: CASSQGGDWVNNEQFF.

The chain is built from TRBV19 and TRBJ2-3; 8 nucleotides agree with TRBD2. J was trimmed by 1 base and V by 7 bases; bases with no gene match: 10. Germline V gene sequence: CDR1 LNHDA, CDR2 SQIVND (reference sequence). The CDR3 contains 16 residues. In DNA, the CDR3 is TGTGCCAGTAAGGCCGGGGGGGATCGGGGCACAGATACGCAGTATTTT. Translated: CASKAGGDRGTDTQYF.

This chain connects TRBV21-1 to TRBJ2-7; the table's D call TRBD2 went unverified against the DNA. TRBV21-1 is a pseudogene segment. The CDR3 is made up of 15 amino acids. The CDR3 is CASIKRQRIAYEQYF. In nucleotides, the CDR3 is TGTGCCAGCATAAAGCGGCAGAGGATAGCCTACGAGCAGTACTTC.

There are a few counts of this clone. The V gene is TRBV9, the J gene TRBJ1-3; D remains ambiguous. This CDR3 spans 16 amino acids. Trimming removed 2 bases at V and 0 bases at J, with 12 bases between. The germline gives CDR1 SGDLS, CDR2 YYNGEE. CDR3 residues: CASSVGGYPSGNTIYF. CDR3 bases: TGTGCCAGCAGCGTTGGAGGTTACCCCTCTGGAAACACCATATATTTT.

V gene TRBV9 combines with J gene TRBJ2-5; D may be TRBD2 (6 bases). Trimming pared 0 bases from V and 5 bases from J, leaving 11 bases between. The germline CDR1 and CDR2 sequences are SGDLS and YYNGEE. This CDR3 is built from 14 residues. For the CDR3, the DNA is TGTGCCAGCAGCGTAGGAGGAGGGGTGGAGACCCAGTACTTC. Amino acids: CASSVGGGVETQYF.

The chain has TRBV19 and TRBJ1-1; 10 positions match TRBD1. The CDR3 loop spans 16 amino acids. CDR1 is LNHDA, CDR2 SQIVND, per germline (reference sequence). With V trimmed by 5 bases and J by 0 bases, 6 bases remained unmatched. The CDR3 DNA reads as TGTGCCAGTAGTCCCCGGGACAGGGGACTGAACACTGAAGCTTTCTTT. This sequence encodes CASSPRDRGLNTEAFF.

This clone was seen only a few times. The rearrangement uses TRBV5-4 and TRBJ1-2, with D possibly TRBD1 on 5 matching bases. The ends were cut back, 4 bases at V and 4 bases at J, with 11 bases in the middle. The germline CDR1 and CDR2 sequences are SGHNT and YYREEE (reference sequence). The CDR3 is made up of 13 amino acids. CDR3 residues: CASSQQGIYGYTF. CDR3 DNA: TGTGCCAGCAGCCAGCAGGGTATCTATGGCTACACCTTC.

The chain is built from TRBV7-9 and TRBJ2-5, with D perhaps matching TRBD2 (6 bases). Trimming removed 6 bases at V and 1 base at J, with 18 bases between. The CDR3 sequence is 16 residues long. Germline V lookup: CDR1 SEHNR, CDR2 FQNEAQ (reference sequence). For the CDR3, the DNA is TGTGCCAGCAGTGTTTCGGGGCGGGGATCCCAAGAGACCCAGTACTTC. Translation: CASSVSGRGSQETQYF.